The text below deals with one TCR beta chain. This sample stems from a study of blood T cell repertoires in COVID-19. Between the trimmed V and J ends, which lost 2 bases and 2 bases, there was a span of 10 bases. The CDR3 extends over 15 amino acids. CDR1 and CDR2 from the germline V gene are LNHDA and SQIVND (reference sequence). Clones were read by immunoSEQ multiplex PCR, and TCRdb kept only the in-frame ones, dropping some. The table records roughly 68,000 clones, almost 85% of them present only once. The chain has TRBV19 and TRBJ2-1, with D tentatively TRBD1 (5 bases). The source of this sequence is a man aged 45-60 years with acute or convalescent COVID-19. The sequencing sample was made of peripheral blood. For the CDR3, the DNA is TGTGCCAGTAGTATATACCAGGGTGCCTACAATGAGCAGTTCTTC. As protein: CASSIYQGAYNEQFF.